Included here is one T cell receptor (beta chain) sequence, with context. Its antigen is undetermined. Deep was the level used in running the assay. TCRdb's table, derived via immunoSEQ multiplex PCR, lists solely in-frame clones and lacks some. This repertoire shows 950,000 to 1,200,000 clones, about 80% found once; its top ten account for 0.7% to 0.95%. This sample was taken from a study of shared clonotypes between healthy human individuals. In the study overall: Per donor, three plates held CD4 naive cells, three held CD4 memory, two held CD8 naive and one held CD8 memory. Study observations and caveats: Naive subsets tended to show greater estimated richness than memory subsets.

Researchers partitioned CD4+ cells into CD45RA+ naive and CD45RA-negative memory subsets. The CDR3 length is 15 residues. CDR1 and CDR2 (germline): SNHLY, FYNNEI. Trimming stripped 7 bases from V and 1 base from J, with 16 bases between. What was sequenced was memory CD4+ T cells from PBMCs. As for subset: CD45RA-negative fraction. The gene calls are TRBV2 and TRBJ1-1; possibly TRBD1 for D (5 bases). The source of this sequence is a man between 18 and 35 years old in good health. Some clones in this sample may be carry-over from other donors' samples. The CDR3 nucleotides read TGTGCCAGCACCTGGGGCTTCCAGAGGAACACTGAAGCTTTCTTT. It is translated as CASTWGFQRNTEAFF.